The next 20 T cell receptor beta chains were all read from a single sample in a study of blood T cell repertoires in COVID-19. This table comes from immunoSEQ multiplex PCR, and its TCRdb copy is limited to in-frame clones, with some not included. The profile covers around 140,000 clones, with 75% to 90% appearing a single time and roughly 3.9% taken by the ten largest. Sequenced: PBMCs or T cells enriched from blood (not recorded which). The receptor source for this set is a man between 50 and 59 years old in a cohort exposed to, infected with or recovered from COVID-19 (not recorded which).

This chain joins TRBV7-9 and TRBJ1-1; perhaps TRBD1 as D (5 bases). CDR1 is SEHNR and CDR2 is FQNEAQ in the germline V gene (reference sequence). Trimming removed 5 bases at V and 2 bases at J, with 15 bases between. CDR3 length equals 15 residues. CDR3 bases: TGTGCCAGCAGCCGCTGGCTGGGGGGTAACACTGAAGCTTTCTTT. This translates into CASSRWLGGNTEAFF.

The DNA for the CDR3 is TGTGCCACCAGTGATTTCGGGACACATAGCACAGATACGCAGTATTTT. It codes for CATSDFGTHSTDTQYF. The chain has TRBV24-1 and TRBJ2-3; D is possibly TRBD1 (6 bases). This CDR3 is built from 16 residues. V lost 1 base and J lost 0, with 10 bases in between. Germline V CDR1 and CDR2: KGHDR, SFDVKD.

This chain joins TRBV27 and TRBJ1-5; possibly TRBD1 for D (5 bases). V lost 6 bases and J 6 bases, leaving 15 bases between the germline ends. Germline V gene sequence: CDR1 MNHEY, CDR2 SMNVEV (reference sequence). The CDR3 has 14 amino acids. The CDR3 region has the DNA TGTGCCAGCAGGCCCGGGGGGTACAGTCAGCCCCAGCATTTT. Its protein is CASRPGGYSQPQHF.

The J gene is TRBJ1-1, the V gene TRBV18, with 11 bases that match TRBD1. From germline, CDR1 is KGHSH and CDR2 LQKENI. The CDR3 totals 14 residues. After removal of 5 bases from V and 7 bases from J, the junction contained 6 bases not matched to a gene. The CDR3 region is CASSIGTGGIEAFF. CDR3 bases: TGTGCCAGCTCAATTGGGACAGGGGGAATTGAAGCTTTCTTT.

V and J are TRBV24-1 and TRBJ2-5; TRBD2 agrees at 13 bases. With 3 bases clipped from V and 5 bases from J, the junction kept 8 bases outside the gene matches. The germline gives CDR1 KGHDR, CDR2 SFDVKD. The CDR3 is made up of 17 amino acids. The CDR3 nucleotides read TGTGCCACCAGTGATCGCGACGGACTAGCGGGAGTGGAGACCCAGTACTTC. Protein product: CATSDRDGLAGVETQYF.

The chain has TRBV18 and TRBJ2-2; a possible D gene is TRBD1 (6 bases). From germline, CDR1 is KGHSH and CDR2 LQKENI. This CDR3 region has 17 residues. V lost 2 bases, J lost 0 bases, and 13 bases lay in between. The CDR3 sequence: CASSPATGDSNTGELFF. CDR3 nucleotides: TGTGCCAGCTCACCAGCGACAGGAGACTCGAACACCGGGGAGCTGTTTTTT.

The rearrangement links TRBV6-1 to TRBJ1-2, with D uncertain. With 2 bases removed from V and 4 bases from J, the gap between germline ends came to 14 bases. This CDR3 comprises 15 residues. The germline gives CDR1 MNHNS, CDR2 SASEGT. The CDR3 DNA follows: TGTGCCAGCAGTGAATTTGGGGAGTCCAGCTATGGCTACACCTTC. It codes for CASSEFGESSYGYTF.

The chain is built from TRBV18 and TRBJ1-1, with no clear D. The germline V gene encodes CDR1 KGHSH and CDR2 LQKENI. The V end lost 1 base, the J end lost 5 bases, and 8 bases lay between the germline ends. The CDR3 contains 13 residues. The CDR3: CASSPQRETEAFF. The CDR3 DNA reads as TGTGCCAGCTCACCACAGAGGGAGACTGAAGCTTTCTTT.

The V call is TRBV5-4, the J call TRBJ2-7; D is perhaps TRBD2 (6 bases). Trimming cost V 0 bases and J 3 bases, with 13 bases left between them. The CDR3 consists of 15 residues. In germline, CDR1 is SGHNT, CDR2 YYREEE (reference sequence). CDR3 protein: CASSLGGTLNYEQYF. DNA of the CDR3: TGTGCCAGCAGCTTGGGGGGGACTTTAAACTACGAGCAGTACTTC.

A single count supports this clone. The chain couples TRBV7-2 to TRBJ1-4, with TRBD1 as a possible D gene (5 bases). V shed 1 base and J shed 7 bases, with 13 bases lying between them. The CDR3 extends over 15 amino acids. Germline V lookup: CDR1 SGHTA, CDR2 FQGNSA. DNA of the CDR3: TGTGCCAGCAGCTTAGTCTACGGGGGGGGTGAAAAACTGTTTTTT. It is translated as CASSLVYGGGEKLFF.

The chain carries TRBV18 and TRBJ2-1, with D possibly TRBD2 on 5 matching bases. The V gene lost 2 bases and the J gene lost 7 bases, with 12 bases spanning the gap. The germline CDR1 and CDR2 sequences are KGHSH and LQKENI. This CDR3 is 14 amino acids long. In nucleotides, the CDR3 is TGTGCCAGCTCACCATCGAGGGCGGCTAATGAGCAGTTCTTC. Amino acids: CASSPSRAANEQFF.

This chain links TRBV9 with TRBJ2-3; 13 bases are shared with TRBD2. The V gene's germline CDR1 is SGDLS and CDR2 YYNGEE. V gave up 3 bases and J gave up 2 bases; unmatched junction bases: 9. The length of the CDR3 is 18 residues. Here the CDR3 reads CASSGLTGTSGATDTQYF. The CDR3 DNA follows: TGTGCCAGCAGCGGGCTGACAGGGACTAGCGGGGCCACAGATACGCAGTATTTT. Based on the CDR3 plus reference TRBV9 and TRBJ2-3, the full variable domain is DSGVTQTPKHLITATGQRVTLRCSPRSGDLSVYWYQQSLDQGLQFLIQYYNGEERAKGNILERFSAQQFPDLHSELNLSSLELGDSALYFCASSGLTGTSGATDTQYFGPGTRLTVL.

CDR3 loop: CASSYSTSGGPFEQFF. The DNA for the CDR3 is TGTGCCAGCAGTTACTCCACTAGCGGGGGGCCTTTTGAGCAGTTCTTC. V and J are TRBV6-2 or TRBV6-3 and TRBJ2-1; 12 bases agree with TRBD2. The germline V gene encodes CDR1 MNHEY and CDR2 SVGEGT. Germline trimming cut 0 bases from V and 9 bases from J; bases unmatched to any gene: 6. The CDR3 is made up of 16 amino acids.

The chain employs TRBV19 and TRBJ1-1; 7 bases line up with TRBD1. CDR1 is LNHDA and CDR2 is SQIVND in the germline V gene (reference sequence). Trimming cost V 0 bases and J 9 bases; bases outside gene matches: 7. The CDR3 length is 14 residues. The CDR3, as DNA: TGTGCCAGTAGTATAGACTGGACAGGTCAGAAAGCTTTCTTT. Amino acid sequence: CASSIDWTGQKAFF.

This chain links TRBV18 with TRBJ2-2; possibly TRBD1 for D (5 bases). The ends were cut back, 2 bases at V and 2 bases at J, with 9 bases in the middle. In germline, CDR1 is KGHSH, CDR2 LQKENI. CDR3 length: 15 amino acids. CDR3 in amino acids: CASSPLQANTGELFF. The CDR3 nucleotides read TGTGCCAGCTCACCATTACAGGCCAACACCGGGGAGCTGTTTTTT.

The chain has TRBV2 and TRBJ2-5; 7 nucleotides line up with TRBD2. The CDR3 is 13 amino acids. Germline V lookup: CDR1 SNHLY, CDR2 FYNNEI. Trimming removed 5 bases from V and 2 bases from J; junction bases left unmatched: 2. CDR3 sequence (DNA): TGTGCCAGCAGTACTAGCGTACAAGAGACCCAGTACTTC. As protein: CASSTSVQETQYF.

The CDR3: CASSLDGTGELFF. CDR3 sequence (DNA): TGTGCCAGCAGCTTAGACGGCACCGGGGAGCTGTTTTTT. The rearrangement links TRBV7-2 to TRBJ2-2; D is uncertain. Trimming removed 1 base from V and 4 bases from J, with 4 bases in between. CDR3 length equals 13 residues. The germline V gene has CDR1 SGHTA and CDR2 FQGNSA.

This rearrangement joins TRBV21-1 to TRBJ2-5; the table's TRBD2 call for D was not verified on the DNA. TRBV21-1 is listed as a pseudogene. CDR3 size: 15 residues. For the CDR3, the DNA is TGTGCCAGCATTACTTCCGGGACTAGGCAAGAGACCCAGTACTTC. Its translation: CASITSGTRQETQYF.

The chain links TRBV3-1 (or the pseudogene TRBV3-2) to TRBJ2-2; TRBD2 aligns across 11 bases. The CDR3 contains 16 residues. With V trimmed by 4 bases and J by 7 bases, 8 bases remained unmatched. Germline V gene lookup returns CDR1 LGHDT and CDR2 YNNKEL (reference sequence). The CDR3 nucleotides read TGTGCCAGCAGCCCCACTAGCGGGAGAATAATCGGGGAGCTGTTTTTT. Residues: CASSPTSGRIIGELFF.

This clone was counted many times. V is TRBV24-1 and J is TRBJ1-1; D gene ambiguous. With 7 bases removed from V and 3 bases from J, the gap between germline ends came to 5 bases. The CDR3 loop spans 11 amino acids. Germline V gene data show CDR1 as KGHDR and CDR2 as SFDVKD. The chain's CDR3 is CATRGDTEAFF. The DNA of the CDR3 is TGTGCCACCAGGGGAGACACTGAAGCTTTCTTT.